Here is one T cell receptor beta chain with its context. The data were obtained in a study of blood T cell repertoires in COVID-19. Background on the study: Collection of acute and convalescent COVID-19 samples took place in the United States, Italy and Spain. T cells, B-cell-depleted T cells, or PBMCs supplied cDNA or gDNA.

Methods used by the authors: Scientists estimated how many nucleated cells there were by amplifying reference gene primers. Repertoires were generated with immunoSEQ multiplex PCR, while TCRdb's copy carries only in-frame clones and drops some. That table is the source of V, J and clone size, and D and trimming were worked out from the DNA. The sample shows about 90,000 clones, over 75% of them seen only once. Germline lookup yields CDR1 SEHNR and CDR2 FQNEAQ (reference sequence). This CDR3 contains 11 residues. The trim removed 4 bases at V and 13 bases at J, leaving 1 base unmatched. Input material: peripheral blood. The chain recombines TRBV7-9 with TRBJ1-6, with TRBD1 matching over 7 bases. This clonotype was obtained from a man aged 65 to 85 with acute or convalescent COVID-19. The CDR3 nucleotides read TGTGCCAGCAGCTCGGACAGGCCCCTCCACTTT. The encoded protein is CASSSDRPLHF.